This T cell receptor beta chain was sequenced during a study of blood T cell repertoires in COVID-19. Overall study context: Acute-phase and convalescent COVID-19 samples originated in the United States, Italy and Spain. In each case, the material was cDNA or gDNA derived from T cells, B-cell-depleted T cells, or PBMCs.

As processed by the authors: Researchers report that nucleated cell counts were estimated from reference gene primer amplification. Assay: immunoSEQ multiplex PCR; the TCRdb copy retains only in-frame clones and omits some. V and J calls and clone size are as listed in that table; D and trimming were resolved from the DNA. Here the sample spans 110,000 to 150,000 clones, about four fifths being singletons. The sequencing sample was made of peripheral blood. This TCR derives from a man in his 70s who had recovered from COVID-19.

The CDR3 DNA reads as TGTGCCATCAGTGACGGGAGGGCCCCTAGTGATACGCAGTATTTT. Its translation is CAISDGRAPSDTQYF. The chain uses TRBV10-3 and TRBJ2-3, with 8 bases lining up with TRBD2. The trim removed 3 bases at V and 6 bases at J, leaving 8 bases unmatched. The germline gives CDR1 ENHRY, CDR2 SYGVKD. The CDR3 extends over 15 amino acids.